The rows below give T cell receptor beta chains drawn from one sample of a study of technical replicates of blood from a handful of donors. Clones were read by immunoSEQ multiplex PCR, and TCRdb kept only the in-frame ones, dropping some. The sample gives around 50,000 clones, 94% of which show up once; about 0.2% is in the top ten. The sample consisted of T cells isolated from PBMCs. These TCRs come from a human donor in good health. Both conserved end residues are part of each CDR3.

>TRBV18
CASSPQGGQELPYEQYF
>TRBV11-2
CASNGQLMNTEAFF
>TRBV10-3
CAIRTGTRLAEAGELFF
>TRBV7-9
CASSTQGEAFF
>TRBV7-9
CASSLRATGYSEKLFF
>TRBV9
CASSVEAGTGNIQYF
>TRBV9
CASSGQTNTEAFF
>TRBV5-6
CASSLVTGDNSPLHF
>TRBV5-4
CASSLGQGALETQYF
>TRBV7-9
CASSLGGRQEETQYF
>TRBV5-4
CASSRQGNGNTIYF
>TRBV10-3
CAISESAGLEANYGYTF
>TRBV7-8
CASSARQYEQFF
>TRBV28
CASSLPWTGSYEQYF